A selection of T cell receptor beta chains follows, all from one sample in a study of blood T cell repertoires in COVID-19. TCRdb keeps only in-frame clones here, not all; method: immunoSEQ multiplex PCR. The sample records fewer than 400,000 clones, about 86% being singletons. What was sequenced was PBMCs or T cells enriched from blood (not recorded which). The receptors stem from a woman between 50 and 59 years old who had recovered from COVID-19. Both conserved end residues are trimmed from each CDR3. Clone size appears in some rows only: once, few, many, or a class for an expanded clone.

cdr3_length j_call clone_size v_call cdr3_aa
10 TRBJ2-7 - TRBV30 AWSGSGEEQY
11 TRBJ1-6 once TRBV7-9 ASRSSYNSPLH
12 TRBJ1-4 - TRBV30 ASQWGGGNEKLF
10 TRBJ2-2 - TRBV6-4 ASIRGTGELF
15 TRBJ2-1 - TRBV14 ASSHQVGRGVYNEQF
10 TRBJ1-1 - TRBV28 ASSLLPGEAF
13 TRBJ1-1 - TRBV5-1 ASSQWDRENTEAF
13 TRBJ1-2 few TRBV4-3 ASSQDRWGQGGYT
13 TRBJ2-7 - TRBV11-1 ASSLLSDFRYEQY
13 TRBJ1-2 - TRBV6-5 ASSGGGGSVYGYT
11 TRBJ1-1 - TRBV6-2/TRBV6-3 ASSYSWQTEAF
11 TRBJ1-5 - TRBV2 ASREGSNQPQH
15 TRBJ1-1 - TRBV19 ASSIEGRGHGNTEAF
11 TRBJ2-7 - TRBV11-1 ASSPDRVGEQY
13 TRBJ1-1 - TRBV10-3 AISVVAGLDTEAF